Presented here are 5 T cell receptor beta chains from one specimen sequenced in a study of T cell repertoires in cytomegalovirus infection. TCRdb re-called the reads through MiXCR, storing one row per CDR3 protein. The table lists roughly 200,000 distinct CDR3 sequences, roughly a sixth of them singletons, with approximately 25% in the top ten. The sample was CD8+ T cells from PBMCs. The receptors here all came from a human donor in good health (CMV status not recorded). Some clones in this sample may be carry-over from other donors' samples.

The V call is TRBV10-3, the J call TRBJ2-6; D possibly matches TRBD1 or TRBD2 (5 bases each). Looked up from germline, CDR1 is ENHRY and CDR2 is SYGVKD. This CDR3 region has 18 residues. V lost 7 bases, J lost 0 bases, and 19 bases lay in between. CDR3 amino acids: CAITSWDGLPSGANVLTF. In nucleotides, the CDR3 is TGTGCCATCACCTCGTGGGACGGGCTCCCCTCTGGGGCCAACGTCCTGACTTTC.

V gene TRBV7-8 combines with J gene TRBJ1-5; TRBD1 aligns across 7 bases. The germline CDR1 and CDR2 sequences are SGHVS and FQNEAQ. With V trimmed by 5 bases and J by 3 bases, 7 bases remained unmatched. The CDR3 has 15 amino acids. DNA for the CDR3: TGTGCCAGCAGCCCCCGACAGGGACTCAATCAGCCCCAGCATTTT. This codes for CASSPRQGLNQPQHF.

This clonotype was picked up a small number of times. The genes are TRBV28 and TRBJ1-3; no reliable D call. The CDR3 contains 14 residues. Germline V gives CDR1 MDHEN, CDR2 SYDVKM. Trimming shortened V by 7 bases and J by 2 bases, and 12 bases separated the two germline ends. CDR3 protein: CASTTERPGNTIYF. CDR3 nucleotides: TGTGCCAGCACCACCGAACGGCCTGGAAACACCATATATTTT.

This clonotype was counted at least ten times. The chain combines TRBV6-2 or TRBV6-3 with TRBJ1-5, with D unclear. The V end was cut by 2 bases, the J end by 6 bases, with 14 bases between. From germline, CDR1 is MNHEY and CDR2 SVGEGT. This CDR3 contains 15 residues. In DNA, the CDR3 is TGTGCCAGCAGTTACACCGGTTTGATGGTTCAGCCCCAGCATTTT. It specifies CASSYTGLMVQPQHF.

V and J are TRBV7-9 and TRBJ2-7; D perhaps matches TRBD2 (6 bases). Between the trimmed V and J ends, which lost 5 bases and 6 bases, there was a span of 17 bases. The CDR3 runs 14 residues. Germline-derived CDR1 and CDR2 are SEHNR and FQNEAQ (reference sequence). The CDR3 region has the DNA TGTGCCAGCAGCCCCCCCGGGGGTAGGGGCGAGCAGTACTTC. Encoded protein: CASSPPGGRGEQYF.